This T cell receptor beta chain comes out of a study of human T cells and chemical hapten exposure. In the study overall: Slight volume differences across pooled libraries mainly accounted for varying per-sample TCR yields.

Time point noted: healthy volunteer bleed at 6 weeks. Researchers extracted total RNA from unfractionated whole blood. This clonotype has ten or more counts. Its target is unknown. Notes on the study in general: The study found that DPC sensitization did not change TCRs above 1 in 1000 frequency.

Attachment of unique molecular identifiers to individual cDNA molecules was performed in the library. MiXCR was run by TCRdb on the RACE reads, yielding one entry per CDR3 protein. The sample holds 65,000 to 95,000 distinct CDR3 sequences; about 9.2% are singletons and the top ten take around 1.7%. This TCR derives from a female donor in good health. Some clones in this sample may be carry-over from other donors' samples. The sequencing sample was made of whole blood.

CDR3 sequence reads: CASSYSEGLETQYF. CDR3 in DNA: TGTGCCAGCAGTTACTCGGAGGGGCTAGAGACCCAGTACTTC. The chain carries TRBV6-5 and TRBJ2-5; a weak D match, TRBD2 (6 bases). The CDR3 consists of 14 residues. The V gene's germline CDR1 is MNHEY and CDR2 SVGAGI. V was shortened by 0 bases and J by 4 bases, with 9 bases between the two germline ends.